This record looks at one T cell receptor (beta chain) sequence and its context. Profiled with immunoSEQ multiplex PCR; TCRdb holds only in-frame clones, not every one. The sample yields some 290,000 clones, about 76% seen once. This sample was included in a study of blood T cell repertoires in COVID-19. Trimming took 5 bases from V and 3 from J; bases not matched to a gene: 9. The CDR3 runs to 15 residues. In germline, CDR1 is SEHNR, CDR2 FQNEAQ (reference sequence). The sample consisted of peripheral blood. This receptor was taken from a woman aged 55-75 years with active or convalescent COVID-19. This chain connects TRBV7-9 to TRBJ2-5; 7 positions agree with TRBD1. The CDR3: CASSSTGAVKETQYF. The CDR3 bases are TGTGCCAGCAGCAGTACAGGGGCGGTTAAAGAGACCCAGTACTTC.